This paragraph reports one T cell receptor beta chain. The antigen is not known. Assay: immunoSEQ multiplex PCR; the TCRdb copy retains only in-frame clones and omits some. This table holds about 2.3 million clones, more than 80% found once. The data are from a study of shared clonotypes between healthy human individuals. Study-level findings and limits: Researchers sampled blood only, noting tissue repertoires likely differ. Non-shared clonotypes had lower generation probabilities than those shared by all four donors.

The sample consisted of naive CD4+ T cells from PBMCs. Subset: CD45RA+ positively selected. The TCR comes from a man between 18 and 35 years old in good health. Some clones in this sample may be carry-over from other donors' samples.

This chain's CDR3 is CAGAGAVGGNQPQHF. DNA of the CDR3: TGTGCCGGTGCCGGAGCAGTCGGCGGCAATCAGCCCCAGCATTTT. The chain has TRBV6-5 and TRBJ1-5; no firm D call. The length of the CDR3 is 15 residues. Deletions cut 11 bases from V and 2 bases from J, with 19 bases between. Germline V gives CDR1 MNHEY, CDR2 SVGAGI.